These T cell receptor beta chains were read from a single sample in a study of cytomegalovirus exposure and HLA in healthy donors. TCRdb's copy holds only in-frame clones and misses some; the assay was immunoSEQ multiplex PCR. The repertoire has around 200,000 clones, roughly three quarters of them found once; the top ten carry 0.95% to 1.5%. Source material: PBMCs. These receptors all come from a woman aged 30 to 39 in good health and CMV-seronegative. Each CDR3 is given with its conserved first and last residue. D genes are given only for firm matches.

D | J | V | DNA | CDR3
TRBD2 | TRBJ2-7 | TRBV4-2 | TGTGCCAGCAGCCAAGGGTCGGGCGGGAGAGGGTACGAGCAGTACTTC | CASSQGSGGRGYEQYF
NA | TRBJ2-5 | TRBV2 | TGTGCCAGCAGTGATACTCCTCTCGGGACCCAGTACTTC | CASSDTPLGTQYF
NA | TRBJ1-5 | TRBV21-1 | TGTGCCAGCAGCAAAGATTCAGGGCGGCCCCCTTATAGCAATCAGCCCCAGCATTTT | CASSKDSGRPPYSNQPQHF
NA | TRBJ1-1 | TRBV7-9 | TGTGCCAGCAGCGACCAGGTTAACACTGAAGCTTTCTTT | CASSDQVNTEAFF
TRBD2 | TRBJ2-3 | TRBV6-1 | TGTGCCAGCAGTGTGCTAGCGGGAGAGGAAGATACGCAGTATTTT | CASSVLAGEEDTQYF
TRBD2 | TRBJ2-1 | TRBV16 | TGTGCCAGCAGCCAGAGGACTAGCGAGAGCAATGAGCAGTTCTTC | CASSQRTSESNEQFF
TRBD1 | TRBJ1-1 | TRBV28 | TGTGCCAGCAGATCGGACAGGGTGACTGAAGCTTTCTTT | CASRSDRVTEAFF
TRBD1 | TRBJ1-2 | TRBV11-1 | TGTGCCAGCAGCCCTGGACAGGGGGCGTTCGCTGGCTACACCTTC | CASSPGQGAFAGYTF
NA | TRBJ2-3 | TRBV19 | TGTGCCAGTAGTATAGGGCCAGGAGGCCCCGTTTCCACAGATACGCAGTATTTT | CASSIGPGGPVSTDTQYF
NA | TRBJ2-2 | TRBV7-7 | TGTGCCAGCACCCCCGCGAACACCGGGGAGCTGTTTTTT | CASTPANTGELFF
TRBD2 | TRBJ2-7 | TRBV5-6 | TGTGCCAGCAGCTCATTTGGACTAGCGGGGGTGGTGTACTTC | CASSSFGLAGVVYF